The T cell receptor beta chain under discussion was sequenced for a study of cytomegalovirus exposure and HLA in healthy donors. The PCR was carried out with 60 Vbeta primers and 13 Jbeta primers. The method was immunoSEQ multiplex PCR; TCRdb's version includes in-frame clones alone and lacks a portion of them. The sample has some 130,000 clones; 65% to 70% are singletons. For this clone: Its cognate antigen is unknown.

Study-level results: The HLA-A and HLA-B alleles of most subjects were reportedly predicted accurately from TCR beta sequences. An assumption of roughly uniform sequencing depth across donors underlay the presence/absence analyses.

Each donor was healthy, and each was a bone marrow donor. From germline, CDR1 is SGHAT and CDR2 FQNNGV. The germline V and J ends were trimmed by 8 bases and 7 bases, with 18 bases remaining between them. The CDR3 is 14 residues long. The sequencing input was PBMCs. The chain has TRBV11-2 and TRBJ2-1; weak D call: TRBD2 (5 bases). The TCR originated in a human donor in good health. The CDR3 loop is CASFGPTTGNEQFF. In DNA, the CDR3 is TGTGCCAGCTTTGGACCGACGACGGGGAATGAGCAGTTCTTC.